This T cell receptor beta chain appears in the sequencing data of a study of cytomegalovirus exposure and HLA in healthy donors. A note on this clone: The antigen is undetermined.

Study observations and caveats: Links to common viral pathogens appeared, in a later analysis, for several of the most significant clusters. It was taken for granted in presence/absence analyses that sequencing depth across donors was roughly uniform.

Use of 60 Vbeta and 13 Jbeta primers characterized the PCR. Profiling relied on immunoSEQ multiplex PCR, and the TCRdb table lists in-frame clones only, not all of them. In total, the table holds 130,000 or so clones. Germline V gene lookup returns CDR1 ENHRY and CDR2 SYGVKD. After removal of 4 bases from V and 11 bases from J, the junction contained 13 bases not matched to a gene. The CDR3 loop spans 17 amino acids. The sample comprised PBMCs. The rearrangement links TRBV10-3 to TRBJ2-1, with TRBD2 matching 14 bases. The clonotype comes from a woman younger than 35 in good health and CMV-seronegative. The CDR3 loop is CAISGRLAGGLQGKQFF. The CDR3 DNA reads as TGTGCCATCAGTGGCCGACTAGCGGGAGGGCTCCAGGGTAAGCAGTTCTTC.